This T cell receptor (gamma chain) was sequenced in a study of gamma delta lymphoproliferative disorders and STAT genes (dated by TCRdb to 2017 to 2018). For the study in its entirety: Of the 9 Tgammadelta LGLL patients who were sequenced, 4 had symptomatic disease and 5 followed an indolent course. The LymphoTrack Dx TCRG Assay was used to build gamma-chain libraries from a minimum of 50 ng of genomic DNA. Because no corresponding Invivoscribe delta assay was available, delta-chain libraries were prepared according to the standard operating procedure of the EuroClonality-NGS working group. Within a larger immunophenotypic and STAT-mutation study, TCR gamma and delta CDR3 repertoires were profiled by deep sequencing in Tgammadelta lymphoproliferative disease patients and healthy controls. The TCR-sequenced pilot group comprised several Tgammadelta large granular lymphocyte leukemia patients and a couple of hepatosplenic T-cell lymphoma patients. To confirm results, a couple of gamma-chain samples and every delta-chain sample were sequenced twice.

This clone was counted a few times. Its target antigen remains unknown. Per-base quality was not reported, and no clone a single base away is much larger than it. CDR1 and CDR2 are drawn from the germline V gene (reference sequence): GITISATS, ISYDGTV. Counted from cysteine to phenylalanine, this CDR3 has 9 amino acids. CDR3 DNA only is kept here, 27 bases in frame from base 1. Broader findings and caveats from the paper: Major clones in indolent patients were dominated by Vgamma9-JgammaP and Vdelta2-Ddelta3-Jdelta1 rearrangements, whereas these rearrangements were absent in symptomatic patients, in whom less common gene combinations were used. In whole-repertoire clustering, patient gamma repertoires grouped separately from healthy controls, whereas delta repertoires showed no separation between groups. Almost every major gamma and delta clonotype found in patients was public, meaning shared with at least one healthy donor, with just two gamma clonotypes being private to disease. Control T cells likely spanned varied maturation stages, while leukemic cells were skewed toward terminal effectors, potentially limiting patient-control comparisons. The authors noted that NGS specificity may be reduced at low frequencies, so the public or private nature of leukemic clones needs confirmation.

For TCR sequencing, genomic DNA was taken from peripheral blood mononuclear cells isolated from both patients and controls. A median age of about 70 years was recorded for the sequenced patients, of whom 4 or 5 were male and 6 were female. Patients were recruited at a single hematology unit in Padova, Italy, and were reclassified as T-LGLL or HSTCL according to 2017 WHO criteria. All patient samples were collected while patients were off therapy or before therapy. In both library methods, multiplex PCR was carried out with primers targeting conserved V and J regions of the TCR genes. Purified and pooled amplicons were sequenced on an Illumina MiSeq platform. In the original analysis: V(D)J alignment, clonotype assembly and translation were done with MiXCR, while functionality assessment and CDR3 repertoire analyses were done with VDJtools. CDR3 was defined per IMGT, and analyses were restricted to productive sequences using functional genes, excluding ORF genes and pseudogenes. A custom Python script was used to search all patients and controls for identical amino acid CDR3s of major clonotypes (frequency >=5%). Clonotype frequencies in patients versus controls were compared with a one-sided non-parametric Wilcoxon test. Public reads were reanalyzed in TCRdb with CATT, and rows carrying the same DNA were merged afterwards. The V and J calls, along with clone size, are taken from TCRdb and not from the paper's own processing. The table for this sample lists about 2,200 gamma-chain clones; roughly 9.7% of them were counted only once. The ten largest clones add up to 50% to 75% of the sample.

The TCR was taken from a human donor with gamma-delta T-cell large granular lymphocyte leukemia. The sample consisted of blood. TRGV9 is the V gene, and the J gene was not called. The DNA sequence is TGTGCTCTCGTCCGGGGTAAACTCTTT. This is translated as CALVRGKLF.